This T cell receptor (beta chain) was found in a study of CD8+ T cells in alopecia areata. RNA was extracted and reverse transcribed into cDNA as the sequencing template. Sequencing was performed with immunoSEQ multiplex PCR; in TCRdb, only in-frame clones are kept and a portion is missing. The data hold about 6,900 clones, with roughly 75% observed a single time. Treatment meaning: oral pan-JAK inhibitor, 5-10 mg twice daily. Lesional scalp punch biopsies and peripheral blood came from alopecia areata patients. From germline, CDR1 is KGHSH and CDR2 LQKENI. With 1 base clipped from V and 5 bases from J, the junction kept 4 bases outside the gene matches. The CDR3 totals 15 residues.

Material: skin, obtained at week 4, from a patient treated with tofacitinib. This sequence was found in a human donor with alopecia areata. The chain carries TRBV18 and TRBJ2-1; 8 nucleotides match TRBD1. CDR3 sequence (DNA): TGTGCCAGCTCACCACGACAGGGGATTAACAATGAGCAGTTCTTC. This codes for CASSPRQGINNEQFF.